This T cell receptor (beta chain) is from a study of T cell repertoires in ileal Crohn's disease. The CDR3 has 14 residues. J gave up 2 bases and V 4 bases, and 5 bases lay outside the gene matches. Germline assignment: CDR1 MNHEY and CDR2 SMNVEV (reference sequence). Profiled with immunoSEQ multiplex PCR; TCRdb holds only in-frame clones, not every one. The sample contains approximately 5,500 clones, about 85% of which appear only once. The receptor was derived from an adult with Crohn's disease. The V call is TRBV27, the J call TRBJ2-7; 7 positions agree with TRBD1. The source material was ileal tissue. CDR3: CASSSGTVTYEQYF. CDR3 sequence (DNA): TGTGCCAGCAGTTCGGGGACAGTCACCTACGAGCAGTACTTC.